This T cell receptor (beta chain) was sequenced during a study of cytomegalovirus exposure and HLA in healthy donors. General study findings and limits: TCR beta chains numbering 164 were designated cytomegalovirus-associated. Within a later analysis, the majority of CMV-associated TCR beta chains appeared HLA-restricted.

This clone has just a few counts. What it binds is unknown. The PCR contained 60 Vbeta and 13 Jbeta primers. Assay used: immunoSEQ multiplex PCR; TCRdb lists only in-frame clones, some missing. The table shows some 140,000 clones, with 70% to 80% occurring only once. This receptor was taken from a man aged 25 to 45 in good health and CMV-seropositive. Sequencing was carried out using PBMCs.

The CDR3: CASTSPRGGNEKLFF. The CDR3 DNA reads TGTGCCAGCACGTCCCCACGCGGGGGTAATGAAAAACTGTTTTTT. The chain links TRBV10-3 to TRBJ1-4; perhaps TRBD1 as D (5 bases). The CDR3 is made up of 15 amino acids. In germline, CDR1 is ENHRY, CDR2 SYGVKD. The V and J ends lost 10 bases and 4 bases respectively, with 19 bases between them.